These 30 T cell receptor beta chains originate from one sample sequenced in a study of T cells in localized non-small cell lung cancer. Assay: immunoSEQ multiplex PCR; the TCRdb copy retains only in-frame clones and omits some. This table has fewer than 30,000 clones, 90% appearing once. The sample in question was peripheral blood, obtained before any cancer treatment. The receptors shown here come from a woman aged 35 to 75 with stage I lung adenocarcinoma.

V and J are TRBV5-6 and TRBJ2-1; 11 nucleotides line up with TRBD2. V shed 2 bases, J shed 9 bases, and the junction held 7 bases outside the gene matches. The CDR3 sequence is 15 residues long. The V gene's germline CDR1 is SGHDT and CDR2 YYEEEE. The CDR3 DNA sequence: TGTGCCAGCAGCTTATTAGCGGGAGGGCCGGGTGAGCAGTTCTTC. Encoded protein: CASSLLAGGPGEQFF.

This chain uses TRBV7-2 with TRBJ2-5; tentatively, D is TRBD2 (6 bases). Germline V lookup: CDR1 SGHTA, CDR2 FQGNSA. The CDR3 runs 13 residues. V was clipped by 5 bases and J by 3 bases, with 10 bases between them. CDR3 protein: CASSPWEEETQYF. CDR3 DNA sequence: TGTGCCAGCAGCCCATGGGAGGAAGAGACCCAGTACTTC.

J is TRBJ1-1 and V is TRBV30, with D perhaps matching TRBD1 (5 bases). The length of the CDR3 is 15 residues. Trimming left V 4 bases short and J 0 bases short, with 15 bases between. Germline values: CDR1 GTSNPN, CDR2 SVGIG (reference sequence). The chain's CDR3 is CAWNPHRQMNTEAFF. CDR3 nucleotide sequence: TGTGCCTGGAATCCCCACAGACAGATGAACACTGAAGCTTTCTTT.

J is TRBJ2-7 and V is TRBV5-6; possibly TRBD1 for D (6 bases). V was shortened by 2 bases and J by 0 bases, with 12 bases between the two germline ends. CDR3 length: 15 residues. CDR1 and CDR2 (germline): SGHDT, YYEEEE. Here the CDR3 DNA reads TGTGCCAGCAGCTTTATGAACAGGGACTCCTACGAGCAGTACTTC. Its protein product is CASSFMNRDSYEQYF.

The DNA for the CDR3 is TGCAGCGTTGACAGGGGTACTGAAGCTTTCTTT. This translates into CSVDRGTEAFF. The chain uses TRBV29-1 and TRBJ1-1, with D perhaps TRBD1 (6 bases). Per germline, CDR1 SQVTM and CDR2 ANQGSEA. The CDR3 runs 11 residues. Trimming shortened V by 3 bases and J by 5 bases, and 7 bases separated the two germline ends.

The chain is built from TRBV7-2 and TRBJ2-3; perhaps D is TRBD1 or TRBD2 (5 bases each). Between the trimmed V and J ends, which lost 1 base and 1 base, there was a span of 12 bases. The CDR3 loop spans 16 amino acids. Germline values: CDR1 SGHTA, CDR2 FQGNSA. The chain's CDR3 is CASSLVRDLRTDTQYF. The CDR3, as DNA: TGTGCCAGCAGCTTAGTAAGGGACCTACGCACAGATACGCAGTATTTT.

CDR3 protein: CASSPADRPEVAEAFF. The CDR3 nucleotides are TGTGCCAGCTCACCTGCTGACAGGCCGGAGGTCGCTGAAGCTTTCTTT. The rearrangement links TRBV18 to TRBJ1-1, with D possibly matching TRBD1 (6 bases). The V and J ends lost 3 bases and 6 bases respectively, with 20 bases between them. Germline loops: CDR1 KGHSH, CDR2 LQKENI. CDR3 length equals 16 residues. Full variable domain (remainder filled in from reference TRBV18 and TRBJ1-1): NAGVMQNPRHLVRRRGQEARLRCSPMKGHSHVYWYRQLPEEGLKFMVYLQKENIIDESGMPKERFSAEFPKEGPSILRIQQVVRGDSAAYFCASSPADRPEVAEAFFGQGTRLTVV.

The genes are TRBV14 and TRBJ2-1; possibly TRBD2 for D (6 bases). V gave up 1 base and J gave up 7 bases, with 11 bases separating them. The CDR3 has 14 amino acids. CDR1 is SGHDN, CDR2 FVKESK, per germline. The CDR3 sequence: CASSQGRDRNEQFF. CDR3 DNA sequence: TGTGCCAGCAGCCAAGGGCGGGATCGGAATGAGCAGTTCTTC. Full variable domain (missing parts from reference TRBV14 and TRBJ2-1): EAGVTQFPSHSVIEKGQTVTLRCDPISGHDNLYWYRRVMGKEIKFLLHFVKESKQDESGMPNNRFLAERTGGTYSTLKVQPAELEDSGVYFCASSQGRDRNEQFFGPGTRLTVL.

The V and J genes are TRBV7-8 and TRBJ1-3; TRBD1 matches 11 bases. The CDR3 runs to 16 residues. Germline loops: CDR1 SGHVS, CDR2 FQNEAQ. The ends lost 5 bases at V and 2 bases at J; junction bases unmatched: 5. The DNA of the CDR3 is TGTGCCAGCAGCGTAGGGACAGGGGGGGCTGGAAACACCATATATTTT. It codes for CASSVGTGGAGNTIYF.

J is TRBJ2-2 and V is TRBV5-1; TRBD2 matches at 10 bases. After removal of 3 bases from V and 0 bases from J, the junction contained 11 bases not matched to a gene. The CDR3 is 19 residues long. Germline V gives CDR1 SGHRS, CDR2 YFSETQ. CDR3 sequence: CASSSGLATNDPNTGELFF. For the CDR3, the DNA is TGCGCCAGCAGCTCGGGACTAGCGACCAATGACCCGAACACCGGGGAGCTGTTTTTT.

The J gene is TRBJ1-1, the V gene TRBV10-1; D might be TRBD1 (6 bases). This CDR3 contains 14 residues. Trimming took 0 bases from V and 12 from J, leaving 17 bases between them. The germline V gene encodes CDR1 WNHNN and CDR2 SYGVQD (reference sequence). DNA for the CDR3: TGCGCCAGCAGTGAGTCGGGGCAGGGGAGGAAGACTTTCTTT. Protein product: CASSESGQGRKTFF.

The chain carries TRBV11-1 and TRBJ2-2, with 12 bases identical to TRBD2. V lost 5 bases and J lost 3; bases outside the gene matches: 4. In germline, CDR1 is SGHAT, CDR2 FQDESV (reference sequence). The CDR3 loop spans 16 amino acids. The CDR3 loop is CASSPGLAGHTGELFF. The CDR3 DNA is TGTGCCAGCAGCCCTGGACTAGCGGGACACACCGGGGAGCTGTTTTTT.

The J gene is TRBJ1-1, the V gene TRBV6-1; no reliable D call. The CDR3 is 15 residues long. Trimming stripped 2 bases from V and 5 bases from J, with 15 bases between. CDR1 is MNHNS and CDR2 is SASEGT in the germline V gene. The CDR3 DNA reads TGTGCCAGCAGTGAATTTGAGGAGGTCCCAACTGAAGCTTTCTTT. Translation: CASSEFEEVPTEAFF.

The rearrangement uses TRBV19 and TRBJ2-7, with D hard to call. V dropped 8 bases and J dropped 1 base, with 3 bases sitting between them. This CDR3 comprises 10 residues. Germline CDR1 and CDR2: LNHDA and SQIVND (reference sequence). This CDR3 is CASGSYEQYF. The CDR3 DNA sequence: TGTGCCAGTGGATCCTACGAGCAGTACTTC. Based on the CDR3 plus reference TRBV19 and TRBJ2-7, the full variable domain is DGGITQSPKYLFRKEGQNVTLSCEQNLNHDAMYWYRQDPGQGLRLIYYSQIVNDFQKGDIAEGYSVSREKKESFPLTVTSAQKNPTAFYLCASGSYEQYFGPGTRLTVT.

The chain is built from TRBV19 and TRBJ2-7; TRBD2 agrees at 7 bases. V lost 7 bases and J lost 0; bases outside the gene matches: 9. This CDR3 has 15 amino acids. Germline V gives CDR1 LNHDA, CDR2 SQIVND (reference sequence). Here the CDR3 DNA reads TGTGCCAGTACTCCCCGGACGGGAGGCTCCTACGAGCAGTACTTC. It translates to CASTPRTGGSYEQYF. The full variable domain, with the rest looked up from reference TRBV19 and TRBJ2-7, is DGGITQSPKYLFRKEGQNVTLSCEQNLNHDAMYWYRQDPGQGLRLIYYSQIVNDFQKGDIAEGYSVSREKKESFPLTVTSAQKNPTAFYLCASTPRTGGSYEQYFGPGTRLTVT.

The chain links TRBV19 to TRBJ1-2, with D hard to call. In germline, CDR1 is LNHDA, CDR2 SQIVND (reference sequence). The V end was cut by 2 bases, the J end by 3 bases, with 13 bases between. The CDR3 length is 15 residues. CDR3 sequence: CASSIQGFVDYGYTF. In nucleotides, the CDR3 is TGTGCCAGTAGTATACAAGGTTTCGTGGACTATGGCTACACCTTC.

The rearrangement joins TRBV19 to TRBJ2-1; D remains ambiguous. V shed 3 bases and J shed 4 bases, with 16 bases lying between them. The germline V gene encodes CDR1 LNHDA and CDR2 SQIVND (reference sequence). The CDR3 sequence is 16 residues long. Here the CDR3 DNA reads TGTGCCAGTAGTATCGTGTCGGGTGTAGGGTACAATGAGCAGTTCTTC. This gives the protein CASSIVSGVGYNEQFF.

The chain links TRBV20-1 to TRBJ2-1; D is unclear. V dropped 4 bases and J dropped 12 bases, with 10 bases sitting between them. This CDR3 region has 10 residues. Germline V gene sequence: CDR1 DFQATT, CDR2 SNEGSKA (reference sequence). The CDR3 is CSATVLGQFF. The CDR3 DNA reads as TGCAGTGCTACAGTATTAGGGCAGTTCTTC.

This clone has a single count. The rearrangement uses TRBV6-5 and TRBJ2-3; D possibly corresponds to TRBD1 (5 bases). This CDR3 has 14 residues. Germline assignment: CDR1 MNHEY and CDR2 SVGAGI. Trimming took off 0 bases at V and 5 bases at J, with 9 bases between the two ends. The CDR3 DNA reads as TGTGCCAGCAGTTACTCAGGGGTTAAAGATACGCAGTATTTT. Protein product: CASSYSGVKDTQYF.

V is TRBV5-6 and J is TRBJ1-4; D unclear. Trimming removed 1 base from V and 3 bases from J, with 13 bases in between. The CDR3 is made up of 16 amino acids. Germline V CDR1 and CDR2: SGHDT, YYEEEE. CDR3 residues: CASSLIGVSANEKLFF. The CDR3 DNA is TGTGCCAGCAGCTTGATCGGGGTTTCAGCTAATGAAAAACTGTTTTTT.

V usage is TRBV5-4 and J usage is TRBJ2-2, with unresolved D. Trimming shortened V by 4 bases and J by 4 bases, and 11 bases separated the two germline ends. The CDR3 contains 14 residues. Germline V gene lookup returns CDR1 SGHNT and CDR2 YYREEE (reference sequence). CDR3 sequence reads: CASSPYKGTGELFF. DNA of the CDR3: TGTGCCAGCAGCCCCTACAAAGGCACCGGGGAGCTGTTTTTT.

The gene calls are TRBV7-2 and TRBJ1-1, with 10 bases identical to TRBD1. V was pared by 1 base and J by 0 bases, with 5 bases of the junction left unmatched. Germline CDR1 SGHTA, CDR2 FQGNSA. The length of the CDR3 is 17 residues. CDR3 protein: CASSLEGTGVLNTEAFF. The CDR3 DNA reads TGTGCCAGCAGCTTAGAGGGGACAGGGGTTTTGAACACTGAAGCTTTCTTT.

J is TRBJ1-3 and V is TRBV5-6; TRBD1 agrees at 7 bases. CDR1 is SGHDT, CDR2 YYEEEE, per germline. The CDR3 runs to 17 residues. Unmatched junction bases numbered 14, after V lost 4 bases and J lost 4 bases. The CDR3 DNA reads TGTGCCAGCAGCCATCGGAACCGACAGGGAAAAGGAAACACCATATATTTT. Translation gives CASSHRNRQGKGNTIYF.

V usage is TRBV7-2 and J usage is TRBJ1-1; possibly TRBD1 for D (5 bases). The CDR3 runs 16 residues. Trimming shortened V by 2 bases and J by 4 bases, and 17 bases separated the two germline ends. The germline gives CDR1 SGHTA, CDR2 FQGNSA. This CDR3 reads CASSLQPGLVATEAFF. The DNA for the CDR3 is TGTGCCAGCAGCTTACAACCAGGGCTGGTTGCCACTGAAGCTTTCTTT.

The chain has TRBV5-6 and TRBJ1-1; a possible D gene is TRBD1 (5 bases). The V gene lost 4 bases and the J gene lost 1 base, with 20 bases spanning the gap. Germline CDR1 is SGHDT and CDR2 is YYEEEE. The CDR3 covers 17 residues. Written as DNA, the CDR3 is TGTGCCAGCAGCCCCCGTCTGAGGCAGGGAGGGAACACTGAAGCTTTCTTT. This encodes CASSPRLRQGGNTEAFF.

This rearrangement joins TRBV6-1 to TRBJ1-1; possibly TRBD1 for D (5 bases). CDR1 is MNHNS, CDR2 SASEGT, per germline. V lost 4 bases to trimming and J lost 6 bases, with 6 bases between them. This CDR3 spans 11 amino acids. The CDR3 DNA sequence: TGTGCCAGCAGTGGGGGGTCTGAAGCTTTCTTT. Translated, it gives CASSGGSEAFF.

The rearrangement links TRBV9 to TRBJ1-3, with D perhaps TRBD1 (5 bases). With 7 bases removed from V and 3 bases from J, the gap between germline ends came to 14 bases. Germline V CDR1 and CDR2: SGDLS, YYNGEE. This CDR3 has 14 residues. The CDR3 protein is CASGGTRDGNTIYF. CDR3 nucleotide sequence: TGTGCCAGCGGAGGTACCAGGGATGGAAACACCATATATTTT. The entire variable domain, with the rest obtained from reference TRBV9 and TRBJ1-3, is as follows: DSGVTQTPKHLITATGQRVTLRCSPRSGDLSVYWYQQSLDQGLQFLIQYYNGEERAKGNILERFSAQQFPDLHSELNLSSLELGDSALYFCASGGTRDGNTIYFGEGSWLTVV.

The chain employs TRBV18 and TRBJ2-3, with 7 nucleotides matching TRBD1. This CDR3 spans 15 amino acids. CDR1 KGHSH and CDR2 LQKENI come from the germline V gene. V shed 2 bases and J 1 base; nucleotides not matched to a gene: 3. The CDR3: CASSPTGQGTDTQYF. The CDR3 region has the DNA TGTGCCAGCTCACCAACAGGACAGGGCACAGATACGCAGTATTTT.

V usage is TRBV7-2 and J usage is TRBJ1-2; possibly TRBD1 for D (6 bases). Deletions cut 4 bases from V and 5 bases from J, with 11 bases between. Per germline, CDR1 SGHTA and CDR2 FQGNSA. CDR3 size: 13 residues. CDR3 coding DNA: TGTGCCAGCAGCTCGACAGGAAGATATGGCTACACCTTC. Its translation: CASSSTGRYGYTF.

The genes are TRBV4-1 and TRBJ1-1, with 10 bases fitting TRBD1. The CDR3 loop spans 15 amino acids. Trimming took 4 bases from V and 7 from J; bases not matched to a gene: 9. Germline V gene sequence: CDR1 MGHRA, CDR2 YSYEKL. For the CDR3, the DNA is TGCGCCAGCAGCCTGGGACAGGGGAAGTACGGTGAAGCTTTCTTT. Translation gives CASSLGQGKYGEAFF.